These 10 T cell receptor beta chains were sequenced from one sample in a study of blood T cell repertoires in COVID-19. Sequenced by immunoSEQ multiplex PCR; TCRdb stores in-frame clones only, minus some. The data show 150,000 or so clones, around 78% seen once. The sample consisted of PBMCs or T cells enriched from blood (not recorded which). The receptors were sampled from a woman in her forties or fifties who had recovered from COVID-19.

The rearrangement joins TRBV19 to TRBJ1-1; 12 bases line up with TRBD1. With V trimmed by 6 bases and J by 3 bases, 11 bases remained unmatched. Germline assignment: CDR1 LNHDA and CDR2 SQIVND (reference sequence). The CDR3 runs to 17 residues. The DNA for the CDR3 is TGTGCCAGTAGGAATCCGAGGGACAGGGGGCGCGACACTGAAGCTTTCTTT. Protein product: CASRNPRDRGRDTEAFF.

This clone was picked up one time. V gene TRBV11-2 combines with J gene TRBJ1-3, with D unresolved. Looked up from germline, CDR1 is SGHAT and CDR2 is FQNNGV. This CDR3 comprises 16 residues. Between the trimmed V and J ends, which lost 2 bases and 0 bases, there was a span of 11 bases. This chain's CDR3 is CASSLQLLASGNTIYF. CDR3 DNA sequence: TGTGCCAGCAGCTTACAGCTATTAGCCTCTGGAAACACCATATATTTT.

This clone is a singleton in its sample. This chain joins TRBV6-2 or TRBV6-3 and TRBJ2-7; D is unclear. The CDR3 is 12 amino acids. V was trimmed by 3 bases and J by 3 bases, leaving 6 bases between them. From germline, CDR1 is MNHEY and CDR2 SVGEGT. The CDR3 nucleotides are TGTGCCAGCAGTTATGTCGGCTACGAGCAGTACGTC. Encoded protein: CASSYVGYEQYV.

V is TRBV4-3 and J is TRBJ2-3, with 8 bases lining up with TRBD2. This CDR3 region has 16 residues. Trimming cost V 4 bases and J 6 bases; bases outside gene matches: 12. The germline gives CDR1 LGHNA, CDR2 YSLEER. The CDR3, as DNA: TGCGCCAGCAGCCCGAGCCCAATAGCGGGATCTGATACGCAGTATTTT. This encodes CASSPSPIAGSDTQYF.

With regard to this clone: The same CDR3 also results from other DNA sequences found in this sample. The chain employs TRBV5-1 and TRBJ2-5; weak D call: TRBD2 (5 bases). Germline CDR1 SGHRS, CDR2 YFSETQ. V gave up 1 base and J gave up 1 base, with 11 bases separating them. The CDR3 sequence is 15 residues long. CDR3 coding DNA: TGCGCCAGCAGCTTGTTCGGCCGGGGCCAAGAGACCCAGTACTTC. Translated, it gives CASSLFGRGQETQYF.

This clone was seen only once. The chain couples TRBV3-1 (or the pseudogene TRBV3-2) to TRBJ2-2, with 8 nucleotides matching TRBD1. This CDR3 has 16 residues. Germline V CDR1 and CDR2: LGHDT, YNNKEL (reference sequence). V lost 2 bases and J lost 1; bases outside the gene matches: 3. This CDR3 reads CASSQSGQENTGELFF. The CDR3 DNA reads as TGTGCCAGCAGCCAATCGGGACAGGAGAACACCGGGGAGCTGTTTTTT.

The rearrangement uses TRBV7-9 and TRBJ2-7; D may be TRBD2 (5 bases). Germline lookup yields CDR1 SEHNR and CDR2 FQNEAQ (reference sequence). The CDR3 extends over 17 amino acids. Trimming cost V 0 bases and J 1 base, with 16 bases left between them. The CDR3 DNA sequence: TGTGCCAGCAGCTTAGCCAGCGGTCCGGACGGATCCTACGAGCAGTACGTC. It encodes CASSLASGPDGSYEQYV.

The CDR3 loop is CASSQGGGTSYNEQFF. The CDR3 region has the DNA TGTGCCAGCAGCCAAGGGGGAGGGACCTCCTACAATGAGCAGTTCTTC. V usage is TRBV4-2 and J usage is TRBJ2-1, with TRBD2 matching 7 bases. The V gene's germline CDR1 is LGHNA and CDR2 YNFKEQ. The V segment lost 1 base and the J segment 0 bases; nucleotides outside the gene matches: 3. There are 16 residues in the CDR3.

The genes are TRBV14 and TRBJ2-4; TRBD1 might be the D (5 bases). The CDR3 runs 14 residues. Trimming cost V 5 bases and J 8 bases, with 16 bases left between them. The germline CDR1 and CDR2 sequences are SGHDN and FVKESK. In DNA form, the CDR3 reads TGTGCCAGCAGCGCTTTGGCCAGGGCGGACATTCAGTACTTC. Protein product: CASSALARADIQYF. Complete variable domain (other parts from reference TRBV14 and TRBJ2-4): EAGVTQFPSHSVIEKGQTVTLRCDPISGHDNLYWYRRVMGKEIKFLLHFVKESKQDESGMPNNRFLAERTGGTYSTLKVQPAELEDSGVYFCASSALARADIQYFGAGTRLSVL.

The CDR3 region has the DNA TGTGCCAGCAGCTTAGACCGCGTTGAGCAGTTCTTC. It yields the protein CASSLDRVEQFF. J is TRBJ2-1 and V is TRBV7-2, with unresolved D. V shed 1 base and J shed 9 bases, with 7 bases lying between them. The CDR3 consists of 12 residues. CDR1 SGHTA and CDR2 FQGNSA come from the germline V gene.